This T cell receptor beta chain was obtained from a study of shared clonotypes between healthy human individuals. Germline values: CDR1 SGHVT, CDR2 SQSDAQ. Unmatched junction bases numbered 6, after V lost 3 bases and J lost 5 bases. The CDR3 is made up of 15 amino acids. TCRdb keeps only in-frame clones here, not all; method: immunoSEQ multiplex PCR. The sample shows about 100,000 clones, around 68% of them seen only once. The V call is TRBV7-4, the J call TRBJ2-2; 7 nucleotides agree with TRBD2. This receptor was taken from a woman aged 25 to 39 in good health. Sequencing was performed on memory CD8+ T cells sorted from blood. Subset denoted: CD45RO+ cells pooled with CCR7-negative TemRA cells. CDR3 sequence: CASSLGGRRTGELFF. DNA of the CDR3: TGTGCCAGCAGCTTGGGCGGGAGAAGAACCGGGGAGCTGTTTTTT.